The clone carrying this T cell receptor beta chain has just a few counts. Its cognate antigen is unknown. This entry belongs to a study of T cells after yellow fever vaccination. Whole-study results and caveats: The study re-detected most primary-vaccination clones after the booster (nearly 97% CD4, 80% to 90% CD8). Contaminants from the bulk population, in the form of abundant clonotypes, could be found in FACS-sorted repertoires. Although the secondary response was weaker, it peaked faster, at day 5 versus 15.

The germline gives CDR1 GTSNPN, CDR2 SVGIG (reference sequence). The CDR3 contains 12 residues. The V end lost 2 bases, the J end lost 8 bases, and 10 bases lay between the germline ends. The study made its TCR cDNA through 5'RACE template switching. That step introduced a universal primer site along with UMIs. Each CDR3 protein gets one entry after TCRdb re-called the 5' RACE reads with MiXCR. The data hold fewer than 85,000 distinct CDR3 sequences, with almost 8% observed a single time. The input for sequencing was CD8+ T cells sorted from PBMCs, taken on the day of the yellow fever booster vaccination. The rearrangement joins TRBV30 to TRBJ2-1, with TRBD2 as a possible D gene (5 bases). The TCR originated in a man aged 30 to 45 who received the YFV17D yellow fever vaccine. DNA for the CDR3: TGTGCCTGGAGTCCCGAGGAGGATGAGCAGTTCTTC. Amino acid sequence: CAWSPEEDEQFF.